The present T cell receptor beta chain was sequenced within a study of beta chain features in type 1 diabetes. Study at large: The patient and healthy donor groups were comparable for age, gender and cell yields. Study results and caveats: In all four CD4+ subsets, TCRB CDR3 length was significantly, moderately reduced in type 1 diabetes.

The entirety of the isolated RNA underwent reverse transcription, so expressed TCRB transcripts were sequenced. Naive, central memory and regulatory T cell samples yielded about 3.57 million reads on average. The data were produced by immunoSEQ multiplex PCR, yet TCRdb's version contains in-frame clones alone and is incomplete. The sample includes about 400,000 clones, 10% to 15% of them seen just once. From germline, CDR1 is SGHNT and CDR2 YYREEE (reference sequence). The length of the CDR3 is 16 residues. This clone appeared once. What it binds is unknown. The junction departs from germline at one end; a sequencing error may be responsible. Other DNA sequences within the sample encode an identical CDR3. Every participating donor gave one draw, a heparinised blood sample averaging about 116 mL.

The receptor was isolated from a young woman with type 1 diabetes. Sequencing used naive CD4+ T cells from blood. The V gene is TRBV5-4, the J gene TRBJ2-1; TRBD2 agrees at 8 bases. This CDR3 is CASSSPSAGARNEQFF. The CDR3 DNA reads as TGTGCCAGTAGCTCCCCCTCAGCGGGAGCGCGAAATGAGCAGTTCTTC.